One and the same sample provided the 21 T cell receptor beta chains below, sequenced in a study of shared clonotypes between healthy human individuals. Sequencing used immunoSEQ multiplex PCR; TCRdb keeps in-frame clones, though not all of them. The sample contains hundreds of thousands of clones, 90% to 96% of which appear only once. What was sequenced was naive CD4+ T cells sorted from blood. This sample's subset: CD45RA+ positively selected. These receptors all come from a woman aged 30 to 39 in good health.

The J gene is TRBJ2-1, the V gene TRBV5-1; 9 bases match TRBD1. CDR3 length equals 15 residues. J lost 5 bases, V lost 0 bases, and 3 bases had no gene match. Germline assignment: CDR1 SGHRS and CDR2 YFSETQ. Here the CDR3 reads CASSLGQGGNNEQFF. CDR3 in DNA: TGCGCCAGCAGCTTGGGACAGGGGGGCAACAATGAGCAGTTCTTC.

V usage is TRBV15 and J usage is TRBJ2-3; 7 bases map to TRBD1. CDR3 size: 15 residues. The V segment lost 4 bases and the J segment 1 base; nucleotides outside the gene matches: 5. Germline CDR1 reads LNHNV; CDR2 reads YYDKDF (reference sequence). CDR3 DNA sequence: TGTGCCACCAGCATCGACGGGACAGGCACAGATACGCAGTATTTT. Translation: CATSIDGTGTDTQYF.

This chain connects TRBV18 to TRBJ2-3; TRBD2 matches at 7 bases. With V trimmed by 2 bases and J by 6 bases, 11 bases remained unmatched. CDR3 length: 16 amino acids. Germline loops: CDR1 KGHSH, CDR2 LQKENI. The CDR3, as DNA: TGTGCCAGCTCACCAACGCGAGGACTAGTGAGGGATACGCAGTATTTT. This codes for CASSPTRGLVRDTQYF.

CDR3 coding DNA: TGTGCCAGCAGCCCGGGACTAGCGGGAGTATTCGAGACCCAGTACTTC. This encodes CASSPGLAGVFETQYF. The chain employs TRBV11-2 and TRBJ2-5; TRBD2 aligns across 14 bases. The J segment lost 5 bases and the V segment lost 5 bases, leaving 7 bases of the junction unmatched. From germline, CDR1 is SGHAT and CDR2 FQNNGV. The CDR3 length is 16 residues. Full variable domain (remainder filled in from reference TRBV11-2 and TRBJ2-5): EAGVAQSPRYKIIEKRQSVAFWCNPISGHATLYWYQQILGQGPKLLIQFQNNGVVDDSQLPKDRFSAERLKGVDSTLKIQPAKLEDSAVYLCASSPGLAGVFETQYFGPGTRLLVL.

The gene calls are TRBV2 and TRBJ2-1, with a tentative D call TRBD2 (5 bases). V lost 5 bases and J lost 0, with 17 bases in between. CDR3 length: 17 residues. In germline, CDR1 is SNHLY, CDR2 FYNNEI. In DNA form, the CDR3 reads TGTGCCAGCAGTTCGACTGAGACGGGGAGCTCCTACAATGAGCAGTTCTTC. Its translation is CASSSTETGSSYNEQFF.

The chain combines TRBV4-1 with TRBJ2-1, with D uncertain. Germline V gives CDR1 MGHRA, CDR2 YSYEKL. Trimming cost V 1 base and J 2 bases, with 15 bases left between them. The CDR3 covers 17 residues. CDR3 amino acids: CASSQVLSAGAYNEQFF. The CDR3 DNA is TGCGCCAGCAGCCAAGTCCTCTCGGCTGGTGCCTACAATGAGCAGTTCTTC.

J is TRBJ1-5 and V is TRBV5-6; no reliable D call. Germline V gives CDR1 SGHDT, CDR2 YYEEEE. This CDR3 has 14 residues. The V end lost 4 bases, the J end lost 4 bases, and 12 bases lay between the germline ends. CDR3 DNA: TGTGCCAGCAGCCTGAAGGTGGGGAATCAGCCCCAGCATTTT. This sequence encodes CASSLKVGNQPQHF.

The chain carries TRBV19 and TRBJ2-3, with D unclear. Looked up from germline, CDR1 is LNHDA and CDR2 is SQIVND (reference sequence). V was trimmed by 6 bases and J by 0 bases, leaving 7 bases between them. This CDR3 is built from 13 residues. CDR3 in DNA: TGTGCCAGTAGGAAGATCAGCACAGATACGCAGTATTTT. This sequence encodes CASRKISTDTQYF.

This clone came up once. The chain links TRBV28 to TRBJ1-1; TRBD1 might be the D (5 bases). The CDR3 consists of 14 residues. The germline CDR1 and CDR2 sequences are MDHEN and SYDVKM. Trimming pared 1 base from V and 3 bases from J, leaving 9 bases between. CDR3 residues: CASSLSFRDTEAFF. The CDR3 DNA follows: TGTGCCAGCAGTTTATCGTTCAGGGACACTGAAGCTTTCTTT.

CDR3 nucleotide sequence: TGTGCCAGCAGCTTAATGAACACCGGGGAGCTGTTTTTT. Protein: CASSLMNTGELFF. V and J are TRBV7-9 and TRBJ2-2; D not certain. Germline CDR1 is SEHNR and CDR2 is FQNEAQ (reference sequence). The CDR3 totals 13 residues. V lost 2 bases to trimming and J lost 1 base, with 2 bases between them.

The chain joins TRBV28 to TRBJ2-7; the D gene could be TRBD1 or TRBD2 (5 bases each). Trimming took 2 bases from V and 0 from J, leaving 14 bases between them. Per germline, CDR1 MDHEN and CDR2 SYDVKM. The CDR3 contains 16 residues. This CDR3 reads CASSLGRGGVSYEQYF. The CDR3 region has the DNA TGTGCCAGCAGTTTAGGTCGGGGCGGTGTCTCCTACGAGCAGTACTTC.

The chain employs TRBV7-9 and TRBJ2-7, with D unclear. Germline values: CDR1 SEHNR, CDR2 FQNEAQ (reference sequence). The ends were cut back, 1 base at V and 6 bases at J, with 10 bases in the middle. The CDR3 consists of 13 residues. CDR3 sequence reads: CASSLDRSGEQYF. Here the CDR3 DNA reads TGTGCCAGCAGCTTAGACCGCTCCGGCGAGCAGTACTTC.

In regard to this clone: Other DNA variants within this sample encode the same CDR3. The chain joins TRBV18 to TRBJ1-1; 7 nucleotides align to TRBD1. The V and J ends lost 3 bases and 1 base, in that order; junction bases with no gene match: 5. Germline loops: CDR1 KGHSH, CDR2 LQKENI. The CDR3 covers 15 residues. The CDR3 sequence: CASSPGTGENTEAFF. In DNA, the CDR3 is TGTGCCAGCTCACCTGGTACAGGGGAGAACACTGAAGCTTTCTTT.

This clone has only one observation. The chain links TRBV28 to TRBJ1-3; D is unclear. CDR1 MDHEN and CDR2 SYDVKM come from the germline V gene. There are 12 residues in the CDR3. Trimming removed 6 bases at V and 5 bases at J, with 8 bases between. CDR3 DNA sequence: TGTGCCAGCAGCCCCCCAAGAAACACCATATATTTT. It specifies CASSPPRNTIYF.

The chain has TRBV27 and TRBJ1-5; D is unclear. The CDR3 has 15 amino acids. Germline CDR1 and CDR2: MNHEY and SMNVEV (reference sequence). V lost 4 bases and J 0 bases, leaving 10 bases between the germline ends. CDR3 sequence reads: CASSYRPNSNQPQHF. CDR3 DNA sequence: TGTGCCAGCAGTTACCGGCCGAATAGCAATCAGCCCCAGCATTTT.

V gene TRBV28 combines with J gene TRBJ1-6; D call uncertain. Germline V gives CDR1 MDHEN, CDR2 SYDVKM. This CDR3 has 14 residues. Trimming took off 5 bases at V and 4 bases at J, with 9 bases between the two ends. CDR3 coding DNA: TGTGCCAGCAGTGGATGGGGTTATAATTCACCCCTCCACTTT. Translation: CASSGWGYNSPLHF.

The chain couples TRBV6-1 to TRBJ1-5; TRBD1 matches at 7 bases. Unmatched junction bases numbered 9, after V lost 5 bases and J lost 5 bases. The CDR3 totals 15 residues. CDR1 is MNHNS, CDR2 SASEGT, per germline. CDR3 nucleotide sequence: TGTGCCAGCAGTCGAACCAAAACAGGGGATCAGCCCCAGCATTTT. It is translated as CASSRTKTGDQPQHF.

The genes are TRBV4-2 and TRBJ2-7; 16 nucleotides align to TRBD2. Germline values: CDR1 LGHNA, CDR2 YNFKEQ. V was pared by 4 bases and J by 3 bases, with 12 bases of the junction left unmatched. The CDR3 contains 19 residues. The DNA for the CDR3 is TGTGCCAGCAGCCCTACGACCGGGACTAGCGGGAGGGCCCTCTACGAGCAGTACTTC. Translation: CASSPTTGTSGRALYEQYF.

This rearrangement joins TRBV5-1 to TRBJ1-4; D gene unclear. The germline CDR1 and CDR2 sequences are SGHRS and YFSETQ. CDR3 length equals 13 residues. V was pared by 4 bases and J by 3 bases, with 7 bases between. The CDR3 is CASSREANEKLFF. CDR3 nucleotide sequence: TGCGCCAGCAGCCGGGAAGCTAATGAAAAACTGTTTTTT.

The rearrangement uses TRBV7-9 and TRBJ2-1; 9 bases are a match to TRBD2. The CDR3 contains 12 residues. CDR1 SEHNR and CDR2 FQNEAQ come from the germline V gene (reference sequence). The CDR3 DNA reads as TGTGTCGGTAGCGGGAGCTCCGGGGAGCAGTTCTTC. This encodes CVGSGSSGEQFF. Full variable domain (outside the CDR3, taken from reference TRBV7-9 and TRBJ2-1): DTGVSQNPRHKITKRGQNVTFRCDPISEHNRLYWYRQTLGQGPEFLTYFQNEAQLEKSRLLSDRFSAERPKGSFSTLEIQRTEQGDSAMYLCVGSGSSGEQFFGPGTRLTVL.

The V and J genes are TRBV11-3 and TRBJ2-7; 10 bases agree with TRBD1. V dropped 5 bases and J dropped 5; count of bases not matched to a gene: 9. The CDR3 has 15 amino acids. Germline V gene sequence: CDR1 SGHNT, CDR2 YENEEA. CDR3: CASSPRGTGEHEQYF. The CDR3 DNA sequence: TGTGCCAGCAGCCCGCGCGGGACAGGGGAACACGAGCAGTACTTC. The whole variable domain, filled in from reference TRBV11-3 and TRBJ2-7, reads EAGVVQSPRYKIIEKKQPVAFWCNPISGHNTLYWYLQNLGQGPELLIRYENEEAVDDSQLPKDRFSAERLKGVDSTLKIQPAELGDSAVYLCASSPRGTGEHEQYFGPGTRLTVT.